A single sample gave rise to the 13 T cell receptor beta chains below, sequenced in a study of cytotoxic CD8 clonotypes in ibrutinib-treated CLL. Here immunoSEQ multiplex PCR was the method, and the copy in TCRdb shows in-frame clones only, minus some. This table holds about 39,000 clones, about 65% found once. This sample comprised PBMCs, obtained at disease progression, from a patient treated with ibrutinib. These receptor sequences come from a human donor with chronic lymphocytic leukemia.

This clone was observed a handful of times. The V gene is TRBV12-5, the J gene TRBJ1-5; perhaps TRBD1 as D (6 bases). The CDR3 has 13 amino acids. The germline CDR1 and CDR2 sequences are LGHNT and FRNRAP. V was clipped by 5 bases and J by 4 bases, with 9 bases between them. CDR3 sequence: CASGRQANQPQHF. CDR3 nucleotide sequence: TGTGCTAGTGGTAGACAGGCTAATCAGCCCCAGCATTTT.

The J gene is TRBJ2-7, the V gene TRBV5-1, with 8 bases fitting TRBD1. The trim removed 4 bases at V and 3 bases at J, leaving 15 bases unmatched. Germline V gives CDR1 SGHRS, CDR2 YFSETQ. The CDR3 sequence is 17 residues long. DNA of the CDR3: TGCGCCAGCAGCCCACTACCGGCAGGGGGCGAACTCTACGAGCAGTACTTC. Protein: CASSPLPAGGELYEQYF.

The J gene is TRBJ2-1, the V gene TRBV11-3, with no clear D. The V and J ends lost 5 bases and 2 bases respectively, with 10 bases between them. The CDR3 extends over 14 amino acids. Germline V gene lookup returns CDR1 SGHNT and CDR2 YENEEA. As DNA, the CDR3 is TGTGCCAGCAGCCCTTACGGCCCCTACAATGAGCAGTTCTTC. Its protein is CASSPYGPYNEQFF. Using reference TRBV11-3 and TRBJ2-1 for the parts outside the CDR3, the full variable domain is EAGVVQSPRYKIIEKKQPVAFWCNPISGHNTLYWYLQNLGQGPELLIRYENEEAVDDSQLPKDRFSAERLKGVDSTLKIQPAELGDSAVYLCASSPYGPYNEQFFGPGTRLTVL.

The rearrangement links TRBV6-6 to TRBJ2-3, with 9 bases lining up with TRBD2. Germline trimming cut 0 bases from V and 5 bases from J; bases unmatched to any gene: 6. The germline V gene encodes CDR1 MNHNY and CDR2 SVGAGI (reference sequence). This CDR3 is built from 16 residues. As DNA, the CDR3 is TGTGCCAGCAGTTACTCGATGGCGGGAGGGGAAGATACGCAGTATTTT. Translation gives CASSYSMAGGEDTQYF.

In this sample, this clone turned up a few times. CDR3 sequence: CASSLLWDQPQHF. In DNA form, the CDR3 reads TGTGCCAGCAGCTTACTCTGGGATCAGCCCCAGCATTTT. The gene calls are TRBV7-6 and TRBJ1-5; D not resolved. The CDR3 loop spans 13 amino acids. Per the germline V gene, CDR1 is SGHVS and CDR2 is FNYEAQ. Trimming cost V 2 bases and J 5 bases, with 7 bases left between them.

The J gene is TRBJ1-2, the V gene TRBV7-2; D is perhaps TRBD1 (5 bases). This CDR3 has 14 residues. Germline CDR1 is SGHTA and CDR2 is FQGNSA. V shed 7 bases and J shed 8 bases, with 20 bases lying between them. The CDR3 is CASTKVGGGWGYTF. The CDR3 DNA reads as TGTGCCAGCACCAAAGTCGGCGGGGGTTGGGGCTACACCTTC.

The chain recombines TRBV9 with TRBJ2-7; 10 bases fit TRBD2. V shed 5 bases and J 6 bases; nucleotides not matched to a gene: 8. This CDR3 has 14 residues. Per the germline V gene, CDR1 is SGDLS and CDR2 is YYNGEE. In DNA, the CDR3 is TGTGCCAGCAGTGCCTTGATAGCGGGAGGCGAGCAGTACTTC. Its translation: CASSALIAGGEQYF.

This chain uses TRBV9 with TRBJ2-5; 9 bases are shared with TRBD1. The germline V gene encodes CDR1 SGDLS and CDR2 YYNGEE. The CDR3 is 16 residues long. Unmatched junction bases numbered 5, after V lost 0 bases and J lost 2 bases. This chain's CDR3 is CASSVGAGQGQETQYF. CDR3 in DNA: TGTGCCAGCAGCGTAGGGGCCGGACAGGGGCAAGAGACCCAGTACTTC.

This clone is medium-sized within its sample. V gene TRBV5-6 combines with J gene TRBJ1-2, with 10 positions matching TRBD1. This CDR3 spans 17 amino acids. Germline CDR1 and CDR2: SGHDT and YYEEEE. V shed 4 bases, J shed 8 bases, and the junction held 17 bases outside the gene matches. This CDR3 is CASSLPGPTGGAEGYTF. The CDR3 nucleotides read TGTGCCAGCAGCCTACCGGGCCCGACAGGGGGCGCGGAGGGCTACACCTTC. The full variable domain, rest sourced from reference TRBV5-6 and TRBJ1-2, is DAGVTQSPTHLIKTRGQQVTLRCSPKSGHDTVSWYQQALGQGPQFIFQYYEEEERQRGNFPDRFSGHQFPNYSSELNVNALLLGDSALYLCASSLPGPTGGAEGYTFGSGTRLTVV.

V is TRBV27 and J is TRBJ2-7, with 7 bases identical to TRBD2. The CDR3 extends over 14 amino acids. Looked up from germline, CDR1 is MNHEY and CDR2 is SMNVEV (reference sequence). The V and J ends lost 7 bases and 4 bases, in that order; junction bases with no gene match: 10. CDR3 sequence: CASMFGGSGYEQYF. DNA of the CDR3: TGTGCCAGCATGTTTGGCGGGAGCGGGTACGAGCAGTACTTC.

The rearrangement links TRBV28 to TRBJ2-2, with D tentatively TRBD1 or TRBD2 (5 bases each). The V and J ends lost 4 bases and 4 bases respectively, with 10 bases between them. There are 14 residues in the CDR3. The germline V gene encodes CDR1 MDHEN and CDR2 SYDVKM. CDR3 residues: CASSSVGTTGELFF. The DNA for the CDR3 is TGTGCCAGCAGTTCAGTCGGGACCACCGGGGAGCTGTTTTTT.

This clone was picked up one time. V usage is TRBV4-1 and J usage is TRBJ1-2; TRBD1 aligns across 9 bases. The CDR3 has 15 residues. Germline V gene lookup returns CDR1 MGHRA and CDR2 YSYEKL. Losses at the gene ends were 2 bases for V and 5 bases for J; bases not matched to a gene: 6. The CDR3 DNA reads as TGCGCCAGCAGCCAATCCGGGACAGGGATATATGGCTACACCTTC. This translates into CASSQSGTGIYGYTF.

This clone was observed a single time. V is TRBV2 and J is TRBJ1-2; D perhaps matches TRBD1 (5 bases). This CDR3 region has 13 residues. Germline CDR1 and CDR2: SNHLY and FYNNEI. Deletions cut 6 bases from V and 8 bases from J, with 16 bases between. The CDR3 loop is CASSTGRDVGYTF. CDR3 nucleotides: TGTGCCAGCAGCACCGGCAGGGATGTAGGCTACACCTTC.